The 21 T cell receptor beta chains below all came from one sample that was sequenced in a study of T cell responses to AZD1222 COVID-19 vaccine (dated by TCRdb to the early 2020s). Receptor amplification or capture employed the immunoSEQ multiplex PCR assay. The table was pulled from immuneACCESS by TCRdb, which kept in-frame rearrangements only. Such tables lose some clones; where checked, under half of the loss comes from unresolved V genes, and the rest has no known cause. Across this sample there are around 190,000 clones, with approximately 91% seen only once. Jointly, the top ten make up approximately 1.8% of the sample. The time point label on this specimen signifies: about 28 days (+/-7) after the second vaccine dose. The input for sequencing was peripheral blood, taken 28 days after the second AZD1222 dose. Every receptor here comes from an adult who received the AZD1222 COVID-19 vaccine.

This rearrangement joins TRBV6-4 to TRBJ1-2; TRBD1 is a possible D gene (5 bases). This CDR3 has 15 amino acids. The V end lost 5 bases, the J end lost 2 bases, and 15 bases lay between the germline ends. The germline V gene encodes CDR1 MRHNA and CDR2 SNTAGT. The CDR3 region is CASSPLGVRNYGYTF. DNA of the CDR3: TGTGCCAGCAGTCCTCTGGGGGTAAGGAACTATGGCTACACCTTC.

Written as DNA, the CDR3 is TGTGCCAGCAGCGTAGTTACGGGCTCTAACACTGAAGCTTTCTTT. It translates to CASSVVTGSNTEAFF. The genes are TRBV9 and TRBJ1-1; D gene unclear. The CDR3 runs to 15 residues. Germline loops: CDR1 SGDLS, CDR2 YYNGEE. The germline V and J ends were trimmed by 0 bases and 2 bases, with 11 bases remaining between them.

The chain recombines TRBV11-2 with TRBJ2-2; D is uncertain. The CDR3 runs 14 residues. Trimming took 7 bases from V and 4 from J, leaving 13 bases between them. Germline CDR1 is SGHAT and CDR2 is FQNNGV. The CDR3 bases are TGTGCCAGCACCCTAGTTGGGCCCACCGGGGAGCTGTTTTTT. Translated: CASTLVGPTGELFF.

This chain uses TRBV3-1 (or the pseudogene TRBV3-2) with TRBJ2-7; D might be TRBD2 (6 bases). Trimming removed 4 bases at V and 3 bases at J, with 16 bases between. The CDR3 runs to 15 residues. The V gene's germline CDR1 is LGHDT and CDR2 YNNKEL (reference sequence). DNA for the CDR3: TGTGCCAGCAGCCCATACCCAACGGGACTCTACGAGCAGTACTTC. Translated, it gives CASSPYPTGLYEQYF.

The chain joins TRBV7-2 to TRBJ2-3, with 8 bases fitting TRBD2. The germline CDR1 and CDR2 sequences are SGHTA and FQGNSA. V was clipped by 0 bases and J by 4 bases; unmatched bases: 6. The CDR3 covers 16 residues. The CDR3, as DNA: TGTGCCAGCAGCTTAGCCGGGGGGGCCGGGGCAGATACGCAGTATTTT. Residues: CASSLAGGAGADTQYF.

The chain is built from TRBV3-1 (or the pseudogene TRBV3-2) and TRBJ1-2; D is unresolved. Germline CDR1 and CDR2: LGHDT and YNNKEL (reference sequence). The V end was cut by 3 bases, the J end by 6 bases, with 11 bases between. The CDR3 has 13 residues. The CDR3 DNA sequence: TGTGCCAGCAGCCACCTGAGTCCCCATGGCTACACCTTC. Amino acid sequence: CASSHLSPHGYTF.

The chain joins TRBV3-1 (or the pseudogene TRBV3-2) to TRBJ2-7; D is undetermined. This CDR3 is built from 13 residues. V was cut by 1 base and J by 7 bases, with 11 bases left in between. CDR1 and CDR2 (germline): LGHDT, YNNKEL (reference sequence). The CDR3 sequence is CASSQVNPQEQYF. The CDR3 region has the DNA TGTGCCAGCAGCCAAGTCAATCCGCAAGAGCAGTACTTC.

The chain joins TRBV5-1 to TRBJ2-5; the D gene is possibly TRBD2 (6 bases). V lost 0 bases and J lost 1, with 16 bases in between. CDR3 length: 17 amino acids. CDR1 and CDR2 (germline): SGHRS, YFSETQ. The CDR3 DNA follows: TGCGCCAGCAGCTTGGCCGGGGACTCGCCCGGCCAAGAGACCCAGTACTTC. As protein: CASSLAGDSPGQETQYF. Combining the CDR3 with reference TRBV5-1 and TRBJ2-5 gives the whole variable domain KAGVTQTPRYLIKTRGQQVTLSCSPISGHRSVSWYQQTPGQGLQFLFEYFSETQRNKGNFPGRFSGRQFSNSRSEMNVSTLELGDSALYLCASSLAGDSPGQETQYFGPGTRLLVL.

The chain is built from TRBV27 and TRBJ1-1, with 9 bases matching TRBD1. The junction had 4 bases not matched to a gene; V was cut back by 6 bases and J by 5 bases. Germline-derived CDR1 and CDR2 are MNHEY and SMNVEV (reference sequence). There are 13 residues in the CDR3. CDR3 nucleotide sequence: TGTGCCAGCAGCTGGACAGGGGATACTGAAGCTTTCTTT. It translates to CASSWTGDTEAFF.

This clone was recorded only once. This chain links TRBV7-3 with TRBJ1-2; a weak D match, TRBD1 (5 bases). V dropped 0 bases and J dropped 4 bases, with 6 bases sitting between them. The CDR3 sequence is 13 residues long. Germline lookup yields CDR1 SGHTA and CDR2 FQGTGA. This chain's CDR3 is CASSLTGAYGYTF. CDR3 in DNA: TGTGCCAGCAGCTTAACAGGGGCCTATGGCTACACCTTC.

This clone was counted a single time. This chain links TRBV3-1 (or the pseudogene TRBV3-2) with TRBJ2-3; D remains ambiguous. The germline V and J ends were trimmed by 0 bases and 5 bases, with 12 bases remaining between them. CDR3 length: 15 residues. The germline V gene encodes CDR1 LGHDT and CDR2 YNNKEL (reference sequence). This CDR3 reads CASSQDPAAKDTQYF. CDR3 nucleotide sequence: TGTGCCAGCAGCCAAGATCCGGCTGCAAAAGATACGCAGTATTTT.

The chain links TRBV3-1 (or the pseudogene TRBV3-2) to TRBJ2-5; no reliable D call. This CDR3 has 16 amino acids. The V gene lost 0 bases and the J gene lost 2 bases, with 13 bases spanning the gap. Germline assignment: CDR1 LGHDT and CDR2 YNNKEL (reference sequence). The CDR3: CASSQDLIEGQETQYF. CDR3 DNA sequence: TGTGCCAGCAGCCAAGATCTTATCGAAGGGCAAGAGACCCAGTACTTC.

The chain has TRBV2 and TRBJ2-7, with 10 bases fitting TRBD1. The CDR3 runs to 14 residues. Germline values: CDR1 SNHLY, CDR2 FYNNEI. V lost 6 bases, J lost 6 bases, and 8 bases stayed unmatched. The CDR3 sequence is CASRWGTGDLEQYF. In DNA form, the CDR3 reads TGTGCCAGCAGGTGGGGGACAGGGGATCTCGAGCAGTACTTC. The full variable domain, with the rest looked up from reference TRBV2 and TRBJ2-7, is EPEVTQTPSHQVTQMGQEVILRCVPISNHLYFYWYRQILGQKVEFLVSFYNNEISEKSEIFDDQFSVERPDGSNFTLKIRSTKLEDSAMYFCASRWGTGDLEQYFGPGTRLTVT.

The J gene is TRBJ1-4, the V gene TRBV25-1, with no clear D. The V gene lost 3 bases and the J gene lost 4 bases, with 3 bases spanning the gap. CDR3 length: 12 amino acids. CDR1 and CDR2 (germline): MGHDK, SYGVNS. CDR3 residues: CASSDYNEKLFF. The CDR3 nucleotides read TGTGCCAGCAGTGATTATAATGAAAAACTGTTTTTT. The variable domain in full, completed from reference TRBV25-1 and TRBJ1-4, reads EADIYQTPRYLVIGTGKKITLECSQTMGHDKMYWYQQDPGMELHLIHYSYGVNSTEKGDLSSESTVSRIRTEHFPLTLESARPSHTSQYLCASSDYNEKLFFGSGTQLSVL.

V and J are TRBV5-1 and TRBJ1-4; D unclear. The ends were cut back, 0 bases at V and 0 bases at J, with 6 bases in the middle. The CDR3 runs 15 residues. CDR1 SGHRS and CDR2 YFSETQ come from the germline V gene. The CDR3 DNA reads as TGCGCCAGCAGCTTGGGGAGGGCAACTAATGAAAAACTGTTTTTT. Translated, it gives CASSLGRATNEKLFF.

This chain joins TRBV7-9 and TRBJ2-3; TRBD2 matches at 13 bases. Germline values: CDR1 SEHNR, CDR2 FQNEAQ (reference sequence). The CDR3 length is 17 residues. Trimming cost V 4 bases and J 2 bases; bases outside gene matches: 6. The CDR3: CASSSGTSGVNTDTQYF. Written as DNA, the CDR3 is TGTGCCAGCAGCTCGGGGACTAGCGGGGTAAACACAGATACGCAGTATTTT.

DNA of the CDR3: TGTGCCAGCAGCCTGAACCTACGGGACACCATATATTTT. Translating gives CASSLNLRDTIYF. The chain uses TRBV11-2 and TRBJ1-3; D unclear. Germline V CDR1 and CDR2: SGHAT, FQNNGV. This CDR3 comprises 13 residues. With 5 bases removed from V and 8 bases from J, the gap between germline ends came to 13 bases.

The chain carries TRBV6-2 or TRBV6-3 and TRBJ2-7; TRBD1 matches 8 bases. Germline CDR1 and CDR2: MNHEY and SVGEGT. V lost 4 bases to trimming and J lost 3 bases; unmatched junction nucleotides: 8. The CDR3 consists of 15 residues. This chain's CDR3 is CASSFYLGQGYEQYF. The CDR3 nucleotides are TGTGCCAGCAGTTTCTACTTAGGACAGGGCTACGAGCAGTACTTC.

V gene TRBV6-4 combines with J gene TRBJ2-2; D is perhaps TRBD2 (5 bases). V was shortened by 3 bases and J by 3 bases, with 5 bases between the two germline ends. Germline V gives CDR1 MRHNA, CDR2 SNTAGT. The CDR3 runs to 13 residues. The CDR3 DNA reads as TGTGCCAGCAGTGAGCGGGACACCGGGGAGCTGTTTTTT. It translates to CASSERDTGELFF.

This clone was recorded many times. This chain connects TRBV11-2 to TRBJ1-2, with D uncertain. In germline, CDR1 is SGHAT, CDR2 FQNNGV. V lost 5 bases, J lost 2 bases, and 18 bases lay in between. This CDR3 region has 16 residues. CDR3 nucleotide sequence: TGTGCCAGCAGCCGTTCGATCGGACGGATCAACTATGGCTACACCTTC. Its protein is CASSRSIGRINYGYTF. Based on the CDR3 plus reference TRBV11-2 and TRBJ1-2, the full variable domain is EAGVAQSPRYKIIEKRQSVAFWCNPISGHATLYWYQQILGQGPKLLIQFQNNGVVDDSQLPKDRFSAERLKGVDSTLKIQPAKLEDSAVYLCASSRSIGRINYGYTFGSGTRLTVV.

The gene calls are TRBV6-5 and TRBJ1-3, with a possible D match to TRBD1 (5 bases). The V end lost 10 bases, the J end lost 0 bases, and 13 bases lay between the germline ends. The CDR3 loop spans 14 amino acids. Germline lookup yields CDR1 MNHEY and CDR2 SVGAGI. CDR3 nucleotide sequence: TGTGCCACTGTGCAGGGCCTCTCTGGAAACACCATATATTTT. Translating gives CATVQGLSGNTIYF.